A selection of T cell receptor beta chains follows, all from one sample in a study of CD8+ T cells in alopecia areata. Profiled with immunoSEQ multiplex PCR; TCRdb holds only in-frame clones, not every one. Among roughly 250,000 clones listed, less than 80% were seen once. The sequenced sample was CD4+ T cells sorted from blood, obtained at week 0. All receptors derive from a human donor with alopecia areata. Both conserved end residues are part of each CDR3. A D gene is named only where the DNA matches it firmly. Not all rows give a size; the values are once, few, many and, for expanded clones, a class.

cdr3_aa | cdr3_nt | j_call | clone_size | v_call | d_call
CASSQPGANTEAFF | TGCGCCAGCAGCCAACCGGGAGCCAACACTGAAGCTTTCTTT | TRBJ1-1 | few | TRBV4-1 | NA
CSVEDLHGQEKKETQYF | TGCAGCGTTGAAGATCTTCACGGACAGGAGAAAAAGGAGACCCAGTACTTC | TRBJ2-5 | NA | TRBV29-1 | TRBD1
CASSLWQTEAFF | TGTGCCAGCAGCTTGTGGCAAACTGAAGCTTTCTTT | TRBJ1-1 | once | TRBV7-2 | NA
CASSLGGRSYNEQFF | TGTGCCAGCAGCTTGGGGGGCCGGTCCTACAATGAGCAGTTCTTC | TRBJ2-1 | NA | TRBV5-4 | NA
CASSPLETQYF | TGTGCCAGCAGTCCCCTCGAGACCCAGTACTTC | TRBJ2-5 | NA | TRBV27 | NA
CASSSLGTGGVQYF | TGTGCCAGCAGTTCCCTCGGGACAGGGGGCGTGCAGTACTTC | TRBJ2-7 | NA | TRBV6-6 | TRBD1
CSVVPAGHQETQYF | TGCAGCGTTGTGCCAGCGGGGCACCAAGAGACCCAGTACTTC | TRBJ2-5 | few | TRBV29-1 | TRBD2
CAWSGDGTSNTEAFF | TGTGCCTGGAGTGGGGATGGTACTTCGAACACTGAAGCTTTCTTT | TRBJ1-1 | NA | TRBV30 | NA
CASSVDRGHEQFF | TGCGCCAGCAGTGTGGACAGGGGCCATGAGCAGTTCTTC | TRBJ2-1 | few | TRBV10-2 | TRBD1
CASSGPGANTEAFF | TGTGCCAGCAGTGGTCCGGGGGCGAACACTGAAGCTTTCTTT | TRBJ1-1 | NA | TRBV6-5 | NA
CSVQNTGELFF | TGCAGCGTCCAGAACACCGGGGAGCTGTTTTTT | TRBJ2-2 | NA | TRBV29-1 | NA
CASSPTGTANTEAFF | TGTGCCAGCAGCCCTACCGGGACAGCGAACACTGAAGCTTTCTTT | TRBJ1-1 | NA | TRBV7-9 | TRBD1
CASRPGRGPQGAQHF | TGTGCCAGCAGGCCAGGGAGGGGGCCCCAGGGGGCCCAGCATTTT | TRBJ1-5 | few | TRBV7-8 | TRBD1
CAWTEGRGYTF | TGTGCCTGGACGGAGGGTCGGGGCTACACCTTC | TRBJ1-2 | NA | TRBV30 | NA
CASSRYGTDYNEQFF | TGTGCCAGCAGTCGGTACGGGACGGATTACAATGAGCAGTTCTTC | TRBJ2-1 | NA | TRBV6-5 | NA
CASSRDSTYGYTF | TGTGCCAGCAGCCGAGACAGCACCTATGGCTACACCTTC | TRBJ1-2 | NA | TRBV13 | NA
CASSVGSGALAGELFF | TGTGCCAGCAGCGTAGGCTCGGGGGCGCTGGCCGGGGAGCTGTTTTTT | TRBJ2-2 | NA | TRBV9 | NA
CASSPSSYEQYF | TGTGCCAGCAGCCCCAGCTCCTACGAGCAGTACTTC | TRBJ2-7 | NA | TRBV14 | NA
CASSLATTRGYNEQFF | TGTGCCAGCAGCTTAGCCACGACAAGGGGCTACAATGAGCAGTTCTTC | TRBJ2-1 | NA | TRBV7-2 | NA
CSVEQIYEQYF | TGCAGCGTTGAACAAATCTACGAGCAGTACTTC | TRBJ2-7 | NA | TRBV29-1 | NA
CASSQDLAGGTDTQYF | TGCGCCAGCAGCCAAGATCTGGCGGGGGGCACAGATACGCAGTATTTT | TRBJ2-3 | NA | TRBV4-3 | TRBD2
CASSLYRVDNSPLHF | TGTGCCAGCAGTTTATACAGGGTCGATAATTCACCCCTCCACTTT | TRBJ1-6 | few | TRBV27 | NA
CASSEATGGNQPQHF | TGTGCCAGCAGTGAAGCAACAGGGGGCAATCAGCCCCAGCATTTT | TRBJ1-5 | few | TRBV6-1 | TRBD1
CASSEAMRLGAKGYTF | TGTGCCAGCAGTGAAGCTATGCGCCTAGGGGCGAAAGGCTACACCTTC | TRBJ1-2 | NA | TRBV2 | NA
CASSDPTGELFF | TGCGCCAGCAGTGATCCCACCGGGGAGCTGTTTTTT | TRBJ2-2 | few | TRBV10-2 | NA
CATSRDRPLTQHF | TGTGCCACCAGCAGAGACAGGCCGTTGACCCAGCATTTT | TRBJ1-5 | NA | TRBV15 | NA
CASSRPRETQYF | TGTGCCAGCAGTCGCCCCAGGGAGACCCAGTACTTC | TRBJ2-5 | once | TRBV6-6 | NA
CTVRTANEKLFF | TGCACCGTTCGGACAGCTAATGAAAAACTGTTTTTT | TRBJ1-4 | few | TRBV29-1 | NA
CASRSFRDTGYGYTF | TGTGCCAGCAGGTCTTTCCGGGACACAGGATATGGCTACACCTTC | TRBJ1-2 | NA | TRBV27 | NA
CASSIDRYSPLHF | TGTGCCAGTAGTATAGATCGATATTCACCCCTCCACTTT | TRBJ1-6 | NA | TRBV19 | NA
CASSEQGPYNEQFF | TGTGCCAGCAGTGAACAGGGTCCCTACAATGAGCAGTTCTTC | TRBJ2-1 | NA | TRBV2 | NA
CASSLSGSQTRNTEAFF | TGCGCCAGCAGCTTGAGTGGCTCCCAGACGCGCAACACTGAAGCTTTCTTT | TRBJ1-1 | few | TRBV5-1 | NA
CASSPRNSPLHF | TGTGCCAGCAGCCCCAGGAATTCACCCCTCCACTTT | TRBJ1-6 | NA | TRBV2 | NA
CAWSVLINYGYTF | TGTGCCTGGAGTGTTTTGATAAACTATGGCTACACCTTC | TRBJ1-2 | once | TRBV30 | NA
CASSAYGTATNEKLFF | TGTGCCAGCAGCGCTTACGGGACAGCAACTAATGAAAAACTGTTTTTT | TRBJ1-4 | NA | TRBV9 | TRBD1
CASSFRESPLHF | TGTGCCAGCAGTTTCCGGGAGTCACCCCTCCACTTT | TRBJ1-6 | NA | TRBV27 | NA
CASSEFAGDQETQYF | TGTGCCAGCAGTGAATTCGCAGGGGACCAAGAGACCCAGTACTTC | TRBJ2-5 | NA | TRBV25-1 | NA
CASSRGEGYEQYF | TGTGCCAGCAGTAGGGGGGAGGGCTACGAGCAGTACTTC | TRBJ2-7 | NA | TRBV25-1 | NA
CSAGGARNPGELFF | TGCAGCGCGGGCGGGGCGCGAAATCCCGGGGAGCTGTTTTTT | TRBJ2-2 | few | TRBV29-1 | NA
CASGLVLRTIPNEQFF | TGTGCTAGTGGTTTGGTACTGAGGACAATCCCCAATGAGCAGTTCTTC | TRBJ2-1 | NA | TRBV12-5 | NA
CASSLPRTDGYGYTF | TGTGCCAGCAGCCTCCCACGGACGGACGGTTATGGCTACACCTTC | TRBJ1-2 | NA | TRBV4-2 | NA
CASSSRGKLFF | TGTGCCAGCAGCTCCCGTGGAAAACTGTTTTTT | TRBJ1-4 | NA | TRBV11-2 | NA
CAISSGGRRYEQYF | TGTGCCATCAGTTCGGGGGGGCGCAGGTACGAGCAGTACTTC | TRBJ2-7 | few | TRBV10-3 | TRBD2